This T cell receptor (beta chain) was sequenced during a study of T cell changes during pregnancy in multiple sclerosis. Some clones are missing from TCRdb's copy, which holds only in-frame ones; the method was immunoSEQ multiplex PCR. The data hold about 39,000 clones, with about nine tenths observed a single time. CDR3 size: 13 residues. V was shortened by 4 bases and J by 5 bases, with 11 bases between the two germline ends. CDR1 is SNHLY and CDR2 is FYNNEI in the germline V gene. V and J are TRBV2 and TRBJ1-1; no clear D. The specimen was CD4+ T cells from peripheral blood mononuclear cells, collected in the first trimester of pregnancy. This receptor was obtained from a female donor in good health, enrolled as a control in a pregnancy study. The CDR3 nucleotides are TGTGCCAGCAGTGGGGAATCGGGGACTGAAGCTTTCTTT. It is translated as CASSGESGTEAFF. Full variable domain (remainder filled in from reference TRBV2 and TRBJ1-1): EPEVTQTPSHQVTQMGQEVILRCVPISNHLYFYWYRQILGQKVEFLVSFYNNEISEKSEIFDDQFSVERPDGSNFTLKIRSTKLEDSAMYFCASSGESGTEAFFGQGTRLTVV.